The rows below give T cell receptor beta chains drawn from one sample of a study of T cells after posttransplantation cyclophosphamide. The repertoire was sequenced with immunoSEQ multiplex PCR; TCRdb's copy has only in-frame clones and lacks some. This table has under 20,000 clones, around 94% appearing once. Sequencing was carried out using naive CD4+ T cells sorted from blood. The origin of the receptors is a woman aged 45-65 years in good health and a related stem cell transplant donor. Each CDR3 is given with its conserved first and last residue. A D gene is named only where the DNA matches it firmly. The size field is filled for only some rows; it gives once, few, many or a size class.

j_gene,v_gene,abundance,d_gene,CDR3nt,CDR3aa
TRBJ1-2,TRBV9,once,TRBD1,TGTGCCAGCAGCTTCACCCCGGGACAGGGTTTAGGGGGCTACACCTTC,CASSFTPGQGLGGYTF
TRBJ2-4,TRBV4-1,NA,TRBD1,TGCGCCAGCAGCCCGGGACAGGGGAGAACCAAAAACATTCAGTACTTC,CASSPGQGRTKNIQYF
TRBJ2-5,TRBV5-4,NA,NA,TGTGCCAGCAGCCTAACTCCACAGGGTCAAGAGACCCAGTACTTC,CASSLTPQGQETQYF
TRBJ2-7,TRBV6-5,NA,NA,TGTGCCAGCAGCAGCCCAGGAGAGCAGTACTTC,CASSSPGEQYF
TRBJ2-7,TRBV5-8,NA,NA,TGTGCCAGCTCGAGTACGGGACACCAGTTCGGCGAGCAGTACTTC,CASSSTGHQFGEQYF
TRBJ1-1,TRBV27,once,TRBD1,TGTGCCAGCAGTTTAAGTAGACAGGGCGGTGTGACTTTCTTT,CASSLSRQGGVTFF
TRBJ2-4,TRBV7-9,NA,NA,TGTGCCAGCAGCTTAGGTCGAGGGGGGGAGGCTCGGGACATTCAGTACTTC,CASSLGRGGEARDIQYF
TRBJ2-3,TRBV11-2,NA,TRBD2,TGTGCCAGCAGCCCTATCCTAGCGGTCTTGACAGATACGCAGTATTTT,CASSPILAVLTDTQYF
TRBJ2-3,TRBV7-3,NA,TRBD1,TGTGCCAGCAGAAGGGGGCTCAGCACAGATACGCAGTATTTT,CASRRGLSTDTQYF
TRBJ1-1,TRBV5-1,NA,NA,TGCGCCAGCAGCTTGGGGACGTGGAGGTTTGGGACTGAAGCTTTCTTT,CASSLGTWRFGTEAFF
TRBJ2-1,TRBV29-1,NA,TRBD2,TGCAGCGTCCGAACCCCCGGGACTAGCGGGAGGAGTGAGCAGTTCTTC,CSVRTPGTSGRSEQFF
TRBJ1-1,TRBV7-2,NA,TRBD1,TGTGCCAGCAGCGCCGGTGGACAGGGATACACTGAAGCTTTCTTT,CASSAGGQGYTEAFF
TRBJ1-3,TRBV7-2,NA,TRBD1,TGTGCCAGCAGCCGGGACAGCAGGCCAATCCTAAACTCTGGAAACACCATATATTTT,CASSRDSRPILNSGNTIYF
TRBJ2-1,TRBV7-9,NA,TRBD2,TGTGCCAGCAGCTTAAGAGGGACTAGCGGGGAAAAGTTCTTC,CASSLRGTSGEKFF
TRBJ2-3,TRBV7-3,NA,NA,TGTGCCAGCAGCTTAACGCGCAGCACAGATACGCAGTATTTT,CASSLTRSTDTQYF
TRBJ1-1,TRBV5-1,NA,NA,TGCGCCAGCATCAAGGGGACTGAAGCTTTCTTT,CASIKGTEAFF
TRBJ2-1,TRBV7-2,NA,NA,TGTGCCAGCAGCCAAGCTCCTGGCTCCTACAATGAGCAGTTCTTC,CASSQAPGSYNEQFF
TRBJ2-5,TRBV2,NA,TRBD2,TGTGCCAGCAGCCCCACAGTAGCGGGAGCCCAAGAGACCCAGTACTTC,CASSPTVAGAQETQYF
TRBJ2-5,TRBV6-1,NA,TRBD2,TGTGCCAGCAGTCTTTCTCATACTAGCGGGTGGCAGTACTTC,CASSLSHTSGWQYF
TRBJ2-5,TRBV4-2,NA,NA,TGTGCCAGCAGCCAAGACCAATCCCGCAGGCAAGAGACCCAGTACTTC,CASSQDQSRRQETQYF
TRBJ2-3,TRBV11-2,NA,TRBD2,TGTGCCAGCAGCTTCTGGACTAGCGGTAGCACAGATACGCAGTATTTT,CASSFWTSGSTDTQYF
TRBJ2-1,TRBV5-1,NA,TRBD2,TGCGCCAGCAGCTTGCGGCTAGCGGGAGGGCCCAGCACCTACAATGAGCAGTTCTTC,CASSLRLAGGPSTYNEQFF
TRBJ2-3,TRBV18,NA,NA,TGTGCCAGCTCACCCCTAGACTACACAGATACGCAGTATTTT,CASSPLDYTDTQYF
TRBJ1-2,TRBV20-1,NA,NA,TGCAGTGCCACAGGGTTCTCTGGCTACACCTTC,CSATGFSGYTF
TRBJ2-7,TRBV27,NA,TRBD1,TGTGCCAGCAGTTTGAGGGGACAGGGCTACGAGCAGTACTTC,CASSLRGQGYEQYF
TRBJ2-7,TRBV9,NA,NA,TGTGCCAGCAGCGTGACTCCAGGCGGAGGGTGGGACGAGCAGTACTTC,CASSVTPGGGWDEQYF
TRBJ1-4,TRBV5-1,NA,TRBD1,TGCGCCAGCAGCGAGGGACAGGGGCATGAAAAACTGTTTTTT,CASSEGQGHEKLFF
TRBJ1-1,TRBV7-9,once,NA,TGTGCCAGCAGCAAAAACAGGGTGGTTATGAACACTGAAGCTTTCTTT,CASSKNRVVMNTEAFF
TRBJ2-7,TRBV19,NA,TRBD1,TGTGCCACTAAAGAGCGGACAGGGCCCTTGGAGTACTTC,CATKERTGPLEYF
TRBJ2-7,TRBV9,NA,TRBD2,TGTGCCAGCAGCGTTCGGGGAGGGGCGACCTACGAGCAGTACTTC,CASSVRGGATYEQYF
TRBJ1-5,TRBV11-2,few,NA,TGTGCCAGCAGCATTACGACGGGGGGCGGTCAGCCCCAGCATTTT,CASSITTGGGQPQHF
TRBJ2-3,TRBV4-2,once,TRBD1,TGTGCCAGCAGCCGGGGACAGGCTTCCTCTAGCACAGATACGCAGTATTTT,CASSRGQASSSTDTQYF
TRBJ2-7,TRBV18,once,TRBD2,TGTGCCAGCTCACCACAAACTAGCGGGATCGAGCAGTACTTC,CASSPQTSGIEQYF
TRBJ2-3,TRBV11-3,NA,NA,TGTGCCAGCAGCTTCAATGCTATTGCGGCGCAGTATTTT,CASSFNAIAAQYF
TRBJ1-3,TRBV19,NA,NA,TGTGCCAGTAGTATGTGGACAGTATTCCCTATCGCCTCTGGAAACACCATATATTTT,CASSMWTVFPIASGNTIYF
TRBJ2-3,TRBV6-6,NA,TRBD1,TGTGCCAGCACGCAGGGGGCTGCCCCCACAGATACGCAGTATTTT,CASTQGAAPTDTQYF
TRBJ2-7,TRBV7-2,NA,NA,TGTGCCAGCAGCTTTATGTCCTTCGGGGAGTACGAGCAGTACTTC,CASSFMSFGEYEQYF
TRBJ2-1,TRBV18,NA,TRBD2,TGTGCCAGCTCACCACCGGTTAGCGGGAGGGCTCGTGAGCAGTTCTTC,CASSPPVSGRAREQFF
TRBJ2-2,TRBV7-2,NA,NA,TGTGCCAGCAGCTTATTGTTCTCTAGCGACACCGGGGAGCTGTTTTTT,CASSLLFSSDTGELFF
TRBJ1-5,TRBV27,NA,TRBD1,TGTGCCAGCAGCCGAAACCGGGACAGGGGGCTGGGTCAGCCCCAGCATTTT,CASSRNRDRGLGQPQHF
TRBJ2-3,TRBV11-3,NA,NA,TGTGCCAGCAGCTTAGATAGCTCCCCAGATACGCAGTATTTT,CASSLDSSPDTQYF
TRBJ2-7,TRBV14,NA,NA,TGTGCCAGCAGCCAAGGACTCGAGCAGTACTTC,CASSQGLEQYF
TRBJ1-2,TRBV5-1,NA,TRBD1,TGCGCCAGCAGCTTAACCGCGAGGGGGCTCCGGGGCTACACCTTC,CASSLTARGLRGYTF
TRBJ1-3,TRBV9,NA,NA,TGTGCCAGCAGCGGGGGGACACTTGGAAACACCATATATTTT,CASSGGTLGNTIYF
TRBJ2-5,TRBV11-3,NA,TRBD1,TGTGCCAGCAGCACAGGGGTGCTAGCCTATGAGACCCAGTACTTC,CASSTGVLAYETQYF
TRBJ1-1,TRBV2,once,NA,TGTGCCCAGGAGGCGAACACTGAAGCTTTCTTT,CAQEANTEAFF
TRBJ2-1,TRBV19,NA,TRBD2,TGTGCCAGTCGTTCACTAGCGGGCGGGTTGGGAGAGCAGTTCTTC,CASRSLAGGLGEQFF
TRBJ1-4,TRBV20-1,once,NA,TGCAGTGCTCTACAGGGTGAAAAACTGTTTTTT,CSALQGEKLFF
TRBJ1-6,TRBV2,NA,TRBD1,TGTGCCAGCAAAAGGGACAGGGCCTATAATTCACCCCTCCACTTT,CASKRDRAYNSPLHF
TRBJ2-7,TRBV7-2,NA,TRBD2,TGTGCCAGCAGCTCCCGATATAGCGGGAGAGCCTACGAGCAGTACTTC,CASSSRYSGRAYEQYF
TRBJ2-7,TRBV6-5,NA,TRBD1,TGTGCCAGCAGTTACGGGGGACAGGGTTACGAGCAGTACTTC,CASSYGGQGYEQYF
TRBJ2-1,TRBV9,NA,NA,TGTGCCAGCAGCCCGTCCTACAATGAGCAGTTCTTC,CASSPSYNEQFF
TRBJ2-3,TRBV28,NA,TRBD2,TGTGCCAGCAAGTTGGGGGGGGGCACAGATACGCAGTATTTT,CASKLGGGTDTQYF
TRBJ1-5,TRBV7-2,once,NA,TGTGCCAGCACCCGGAGCAATCAGCCCCAGCATTTT,CASTRSNQPQHF
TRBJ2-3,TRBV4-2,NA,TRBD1,TGTGCCAGCAGCCGGGGACAGGCTCCCTCTAGCACAGATACGCAGTATTTT,CASSRGQAPSSTDTQYF
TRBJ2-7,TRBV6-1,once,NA,TGTGCCAGCAAGGGGGTCTACGAGCAGTACTTC,CASKGVYEQYF
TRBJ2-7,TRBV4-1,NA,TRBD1,TGCGCCAGCAGCCAGTCTAACAGGGGCGAGCAGTACTTC,CASSQSNRGEQYF
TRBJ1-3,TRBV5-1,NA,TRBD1,TGCGCCAGCAGCTCGACCACAGGGGGCTCTGCTGGAAACACCATATATTTT,CASSSTTGGSAGNTIYF
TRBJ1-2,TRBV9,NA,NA,TGTGCCAGCAGCGTAGGGTTCCAGGGGAATGGCTACACCTTC,CASSVGFQGNGYTF
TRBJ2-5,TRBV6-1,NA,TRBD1,TGTGCTAGCAGTAAGGGACAGGATGGCCAAGAGACCCAGTACTTC,CASSKGQDGQETQYF